This T cell receptor (beta chain) was captured in a study of blood T cell repertoires in COVID-19. The CDR3 runs to 15 residues. The germline CDR1 and CDR2 sequences are LGHDT and YNNKEL (reference sequence). The ends were cut back, 1 base at V and 4 bases at J, with 13 bases in the middle. Generated by immunoSEQ multiplex PCR, the TCRdb table keeps only in-frame clones and is missing some. Among some 74,000 clones listed, around 83% were seen once. The chain is built from TRBV3-1 (or the pseudogene TRBV3-2) and TRBJ1-2, with D tentatively TRBD1 (5 bases). The sample taken for sequencing was peripheral blood. The sequence derives from a man aged 80 or over with acute or convalescent COVID-19. CDR3 in amino acids: CASSQGQYSAYGYTF. The DNA of the CDR3 is TGTGCCAGCAGCCAAGGACAGTACTCAGCCTATGGCTACACCTTC.